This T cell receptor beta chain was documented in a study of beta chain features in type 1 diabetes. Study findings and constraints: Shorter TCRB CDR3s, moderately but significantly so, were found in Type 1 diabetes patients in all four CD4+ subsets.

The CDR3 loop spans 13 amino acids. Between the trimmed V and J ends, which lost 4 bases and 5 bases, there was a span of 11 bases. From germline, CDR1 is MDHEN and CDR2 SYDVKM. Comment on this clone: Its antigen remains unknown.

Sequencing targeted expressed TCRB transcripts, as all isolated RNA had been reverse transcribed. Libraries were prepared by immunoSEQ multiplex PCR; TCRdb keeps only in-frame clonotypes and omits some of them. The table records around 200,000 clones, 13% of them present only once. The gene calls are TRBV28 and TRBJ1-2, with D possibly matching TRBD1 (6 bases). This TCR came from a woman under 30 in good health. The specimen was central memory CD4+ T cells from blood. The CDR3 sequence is CASSSGQIYGYTF. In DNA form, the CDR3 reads TGTGCCAGCAGTTCTGGACAGATTTATGGCTACACCTTC.